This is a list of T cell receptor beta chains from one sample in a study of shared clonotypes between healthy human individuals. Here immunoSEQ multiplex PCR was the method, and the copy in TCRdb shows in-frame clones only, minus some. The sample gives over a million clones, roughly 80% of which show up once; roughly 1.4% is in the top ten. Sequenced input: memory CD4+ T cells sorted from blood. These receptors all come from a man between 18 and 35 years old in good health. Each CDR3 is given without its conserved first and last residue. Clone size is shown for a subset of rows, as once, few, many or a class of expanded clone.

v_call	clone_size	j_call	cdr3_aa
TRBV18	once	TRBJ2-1	ASSPLRTVSYNEQF
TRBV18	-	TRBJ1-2	ASSPQTGGQAINYGYT
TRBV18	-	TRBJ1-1	ASSPTVDTEAF
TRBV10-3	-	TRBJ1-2	ATQSTGRYGYT
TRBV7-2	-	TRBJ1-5	ASSSGGTGNQPQH
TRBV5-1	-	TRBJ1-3	ASSLGDSSGNTIY
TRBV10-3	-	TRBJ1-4	AISESVGQGKLF
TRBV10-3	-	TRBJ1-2	AIGATGQGNYGYT
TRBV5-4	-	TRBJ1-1	ASSLTEGARMNTEAF
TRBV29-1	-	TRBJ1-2	SVEDIYAGGYT
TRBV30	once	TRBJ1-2	AWSPRAYTGYGYT
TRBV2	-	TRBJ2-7	ASSGVPSGGN
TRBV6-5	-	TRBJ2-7	ASRPTLDRGYEQY
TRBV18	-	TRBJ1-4	ASSHYDRGETNEKLF
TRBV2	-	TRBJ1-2	ASSGRNRAANYGYT
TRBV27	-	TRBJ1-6	ASSLTGEGNSPLH
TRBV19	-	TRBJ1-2	ASSIGAGSGYGYT
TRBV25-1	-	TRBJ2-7	ASRARGGHSYEQY
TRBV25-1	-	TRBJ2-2	ASSEPLASGELF
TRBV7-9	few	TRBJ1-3	AGAGAGNTIY
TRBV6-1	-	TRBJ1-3	ASRDGTGTGNTIY
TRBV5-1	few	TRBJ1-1	ASTLDRDTEAF
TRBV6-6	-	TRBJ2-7	ASLERTRDEQY
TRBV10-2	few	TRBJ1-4	ASSDQVFKRGEKLF
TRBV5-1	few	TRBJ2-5	ASSSGTSGGSETQY
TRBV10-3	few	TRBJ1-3	AISGQLSSGNTIY
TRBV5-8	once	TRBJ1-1	ASSLAQGSTEAF
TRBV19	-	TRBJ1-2	ASSESYGYT
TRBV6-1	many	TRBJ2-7	ASTGQGRSYEQY
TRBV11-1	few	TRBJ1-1	ASSARTHTEAF
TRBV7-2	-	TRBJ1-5	ASSVTGMQPQH
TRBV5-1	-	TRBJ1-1	ASSLGGRDTEAF